These T cell receptor beta chains were read from a single sample in a study of cytomegalovirus exposure and HLA in healthy donors. Clones were sequenced by immunoSEQ multiplex PCR, and TCRdb holds only the in-frame ones, with some missing. The sample gives about 120,000 clones, over 75% of which show up once; approximately 5.5% is in the top ten. The specimen was PBMCs. The origin of the receptors is a man between 18 and 35 years old in good health and CMV-seropositive. CDR3s include the opening cysteine and the closing phenylalanine or tryptophan. D genes are given only for firm matches. Clone sizes are given selectively: once, few, many, or a class where the clone is expanded.

D | J | size | V | DNA | CDR3
. | TRBJ2-5 | . | TRBV6-1 | TGTGCCAGCAGTGTGAGGCGGGGTGGCGGAGAGACCCAGTACTTC | CASSVRRGGGETQYF
TRBD1 | TRBJ1-2 | . | TRBV6-1 | TGTGCCAGCAGTGAAGAGACAGGGATCGGCTACACCTTC | CASSEETGIGYTF
. | TRBJ1-2 | . | TRBV28 | TGTGCCAGCGAGGAATCGGACTATGGCTACACCTTC | CASEESDYGYTF
TRBD1 | TRBJ1-1 | . | TRBV5-6 | TGTGCCAGCAGCTCGCTAGAGGGACAGAGCGCGAACACTGAAGCTTTCTTT | CASSSLEGQSANTEAFF
. | TRBJ2-6 | . | TRBV21-1 | TGTGCCAGCAGCAAAGGGTTCGGGACAGGAAAGAGCTCTGGGGCCAACGTCCTGACTTTC | CASSKGFGTGKSSGANVLTF
TRBD1 | TRBJ1-3 | . | TRBV18 | TGTGCCAGCTCACGAGGGACAGACTCTGGAAACACCATATATTTT | CASSRGTDSGNTIYF
. | TRBJ2-1 | . | TRBV5-1 | TGCGCCAGCAGCTTGGCCAGGGTTGGGAATGAGCAGTTCTTC | CASSLARVGNEQFF
TRBD1 | TRBJ1-2 | . | TRBV4-1 | TGCGCCAGCAGCCAAGGCTCAGGGGGATTTGGCTACACCTTC | CASSQGSGGFGYTF
TRBD1 | TRBJ2-6 | . | TRBV5-1 | TGCGCCAGCAGCTTGGCCGGACAGGGGGTAGGGTCTGGGGCCAACGTCCTGACTTTC | CASSLAGQGVGSGANVLTF
. | TRBJ1-1 | . | TRBV13 | TGTGCCAGCACCCGGCGGGGGGCCACTGAAGCTTTCTTT | CASTRRGATEAFF
. | TRBJ2-4 | . | TRBV19 | TGTGCCAGTAGTCCTTGGGACATTCTAGCCAAAAACATTCAGTACTTC | CASSPWDILAKNIQYF
. | TRBJ2-2 | few | TRBV5-6 | TGTGCCAGCAGCCGACTCACCGGGGAGCTGTTTTTT | CASSRLTGELFF
. | TRBJ2-2 | . | TRBV19 | TGTGCCAGTAGTATCACCGGGAAATCCGGGGAGCTGTTTTTT | CASSITGKSGELFF
TRBD2 | TRBJ2-3 | . | TRBV9 | TGTGCCAGCAGCGTCTATAGCGGGGGGGCATCAGATACGCAGTATTTT | CASSVYSGGASDTQYF
TRBD1 | TRBJ1-2 | . | TRBV9 | TGTGCCAGCAGCCCAGGGACAGGAGGCTACACCTTC | CASSPGTGGYTF
TRBD1 | TRBJ2-6 | . | TRBV25-1 | TGTGCCAGCAGTGCCACGACAGGGGCCTCCGGGGCCAACGTCCTGACTTTC | CASSATTGASGANVLTF
TRBD1 | TRBJ1-4 | . | TRBV7-9 | TGTGCCAGCAGCTTAGGGGACAGGGTCTGGAAACTGTTTTTT | CASSLGDRVWKLFF
TRBD2 | TRBJ2-1 | few | TRBV27 | TGTGCCAGCAGTTCCTCGACTAGCGGGAGGAGGAACAATGAGCAGTTCTTC | CASSSSTSGRRNNEQFF
TRBD2 | TRBJ2-7 | . | TRBV13 | TGTGCCAGCAGCCCAAGCGGGGGGCGGGACGAGCAGTACTTC | CASSPSGGRDEQYF
. | TRBJ2-1 | . | TRBV28 | TGTGCCAGCTGTCACCGGGACACCAACAATGAGCAGTTCTTC | CASCHRDTNNEQFF
. | TRBJ2-3 | . | TRBV5-1 | TGCGCCAGCAGCACGACAGGATTCACAGATACGCAGTATTTT | CASSTTGFTDTQYF
. | TRBJ1-3 | . | TRBV28 | TGTGCCAGCAGTTCCGGAGAAGGGGGTGGAAACACCATATATTTT | CASSSGEGGGNTIYF
TRBD1 | TRBJ1-6 | . | TRBV14 | TGTGCCAGCAGCCGCACAGGGGTAACCTATAATTCACCCCTCCACTTT | CASSRTGVTYNSPLHF
. | TRBJ2-7 | once | TRBV7-2 | TGTGCCATATGGACATCCGTCGGCGAGCAGTACTTC | CAIWTSVGEQYF
. | TRBJ1-1 | . | TRBV6-1 | TGTGCCAGTTGTGGGAGTAGTGAAGCTTTCTTT | CASCGSSEAFF
. | TRBJ2-3 | . | TRBV2 | TGTGCCAGCAGTGAAGGGGGGCTTGTAACAGATACGCAGTATTTT | CASSEGGLVTDTQYF
TRBD1 | TRBJ1-1 | . | TRBV2 | TGTGCCGCACAGGGGGCGCCGGCTGAAGCTTTCTTT | CAAQGAPAEAFF
. | TRBJ1-2 | . | TRBV6-5 | TGTGCCAGCAGTGAAGCAACCTATGGCTACACCTTC | CASSEATYGYTF
. | TRBJ1-1 | once | TRBV27 | TGTGCCAGCAGTCCAAGGAGGCAGGTGAACACTGAAGCTTTCTTT | CASSPRRQVNTEAFF
TRBD1 | TRBJ2-2 | few | TRBV25-1 | TGTGCCAGCAGCCCGCCCGGGACAGGGGGCACCGGGGAGCTGTTTTTT | CASSPPGTGGTGELFF
TRBD1 | TRBJ2-4 | . | TRBV5-1 | TGCGCCAGCAGCATCCTGGGACAGGGGGCATTCGGCAAAAACAGTCAGTACTTC | CASSILGQGAFGKNSQYF
TRBD1 | TRBJ2-5 | . | TRBV10-3 | TGTGCCATCAGTGGGCAGGGGGCGGGAGAGACCCAGTACTTC | CAISGQGAGETQYF
. | TRBJ2-7 | few | TRBV27 | TGTGCCAGCAGTTCCCGCAGGGTCTACGAGCAGTACTTC | CASSSRRVYEQYF
TRBD1 | TRBJ2-1 | . | TRBV11-2 | TGTGCCAGCAGCTGGTTGAGGACAGGGGAGAATGAGCAGTTCTTC | CASSWLRTGENEQFF
. | TRBJ2-5 | . | TRBV5-1 | TGCGCCAGCAGCCCACAGGGTTTGTGGGAGACCCAGTACTTC | CASSPQGLWETQYF
. | TRBJ1-5 | once | TRBV19 | TGTGCCAGTACCGAGTGGGCATCCAATCAGCCCCAGCATTTT | CASTEWASNQPQHF
TRBD1 | TRBJ1-2 | . | TRBV25-1 | TGTGCCAGCAGTTTCACAGGGGATGGCTACACCTTC | CASSFTGDGYTF
TRBD2 | TRBJ2-2 | few | TRBV19 | TGTGCCAGTAGTATGTTGGGCGGGAGTTCAGGCGGGGAGCTGTTTTTT | CASSMLGGSSGGELFF
. | TRBJ1-1 | few | TRBV7-8 | TGTGCCAGCAGCTTTAGCTTATCGAACACTGAAGCTTTCTTT | CASSFSLSNTEAFF
. | TRBJ2-5 | . | TRBV6-1 | TGTGCCAGCAGTGGATCCCCCCATGCGGGTAAAGAGACCCAGTACTTC | CASSGSPHAGKETQYF
. | TRBJ1-6 | . | TRBV13 | TGTGCCAGCAGCTTAGGGACAGGCGTTTCACCCCTCCACTTT | CASSLGTGVSPLHF